This TCR beta chain was sequenced for a study of blood T cells in healthy people across ages. In germline, CDR1 is MNHNS, CDR2 SASEGT. Trimming took 6 bases from V and 0 from J, leaving 18 bases between them. The CDR3 sequence is 16 residues long. On this clonotype itself: Antigen: not known.

With a J-beta primer mix and a sample-barcoded 5' primer, a second PCR ran 7 to 11 cycles. Every cDNA was tagged by a template-switch adaptor with 12 random nucleotides. Each CDR3 protein gets one entry after TCRdb re-called the 5' RACE reads with MiXCR. The table has 890,000 or so distinct CDR3 sequences, approximately 67% seen once. Findings and caveats of the study: The long-lived group displayed more naive CD4+ cells, plus higher diversity, than the aged donors did. A conclusive naive versus antigen-experienced comparison was prevented by the unsorted PBMCs.

This receptor was identified in a man under 40 in good health. The chain links TRBV6-1 to TRBJ2-7, with a tentative D call TRBD2 (6 bases). Material: blood. As DNA, the CDR3 is TGTGCCAGCAGGGAAACAGGCGGGGAGAACTCCTACGAGCAGTACTTC. Amino acid sequence: CASRETGGENSYEQYF.